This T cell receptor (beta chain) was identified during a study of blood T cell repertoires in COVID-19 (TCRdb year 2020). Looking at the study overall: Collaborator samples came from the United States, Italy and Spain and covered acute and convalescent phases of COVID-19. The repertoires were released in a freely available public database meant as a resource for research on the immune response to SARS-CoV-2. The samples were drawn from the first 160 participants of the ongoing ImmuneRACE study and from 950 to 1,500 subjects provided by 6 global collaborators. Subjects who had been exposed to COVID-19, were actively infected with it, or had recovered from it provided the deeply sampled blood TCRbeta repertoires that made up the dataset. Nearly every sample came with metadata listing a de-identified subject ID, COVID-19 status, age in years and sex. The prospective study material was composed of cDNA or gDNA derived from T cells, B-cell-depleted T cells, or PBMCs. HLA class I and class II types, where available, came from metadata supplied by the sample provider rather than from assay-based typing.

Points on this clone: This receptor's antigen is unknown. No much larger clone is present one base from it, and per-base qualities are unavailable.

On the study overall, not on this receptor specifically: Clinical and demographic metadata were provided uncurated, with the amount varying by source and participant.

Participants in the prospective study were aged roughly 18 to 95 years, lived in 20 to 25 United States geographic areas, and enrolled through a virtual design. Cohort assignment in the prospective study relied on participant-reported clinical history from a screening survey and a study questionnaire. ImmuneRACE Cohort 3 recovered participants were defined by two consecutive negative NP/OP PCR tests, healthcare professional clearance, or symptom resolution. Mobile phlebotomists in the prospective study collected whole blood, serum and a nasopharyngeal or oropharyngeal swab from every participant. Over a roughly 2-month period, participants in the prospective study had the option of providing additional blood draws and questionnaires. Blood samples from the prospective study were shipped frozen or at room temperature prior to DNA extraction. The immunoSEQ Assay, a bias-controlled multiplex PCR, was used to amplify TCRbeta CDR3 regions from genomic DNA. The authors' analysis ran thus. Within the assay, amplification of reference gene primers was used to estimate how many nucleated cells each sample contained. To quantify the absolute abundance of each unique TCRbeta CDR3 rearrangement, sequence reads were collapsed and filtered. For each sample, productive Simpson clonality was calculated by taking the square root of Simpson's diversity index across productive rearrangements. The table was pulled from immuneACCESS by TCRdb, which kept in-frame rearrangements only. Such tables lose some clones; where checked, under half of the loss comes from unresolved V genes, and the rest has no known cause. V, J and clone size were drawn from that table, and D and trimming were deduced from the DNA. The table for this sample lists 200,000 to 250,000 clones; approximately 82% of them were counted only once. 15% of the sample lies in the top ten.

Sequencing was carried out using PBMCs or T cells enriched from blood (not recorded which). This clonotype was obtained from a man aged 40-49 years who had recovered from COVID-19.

The CDR3 protein: CASSLWLASSSYEQYF. The DNA sequence follows: TGTGCCAGCAGTTTATGGCTAGCCTCGAGCTCCTACGAGCAGTACTTC. The sequence is built from TRBV28 and TRBJ2-7; TRBD2 might be the D gene, on 5 matching bases. Based on the germline V gene, the CDR1 and CDR2 sequences are MDHEN and SYDVKM. The CDR3 runs 16 residues from the cysteine to the phenylalanine. CDR3 DNA is the only sequence kept; it has 48 bases, read in frame from the first base. V and J are truncated by 0 bases and 0 bases respectively, leaving an intervening sequence of 12 bases.